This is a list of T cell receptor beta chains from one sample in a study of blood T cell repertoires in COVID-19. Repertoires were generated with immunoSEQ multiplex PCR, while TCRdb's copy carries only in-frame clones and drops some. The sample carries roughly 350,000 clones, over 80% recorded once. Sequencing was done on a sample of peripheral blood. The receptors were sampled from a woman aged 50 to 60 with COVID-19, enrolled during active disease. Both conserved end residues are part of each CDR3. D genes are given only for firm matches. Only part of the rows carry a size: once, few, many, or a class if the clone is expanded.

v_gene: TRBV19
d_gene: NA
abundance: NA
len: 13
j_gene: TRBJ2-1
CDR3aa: CASSMAGYNEQFF
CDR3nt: TGTGCCAGTAGTATGGCAGGTTACAATGAGCAGTTCTTC

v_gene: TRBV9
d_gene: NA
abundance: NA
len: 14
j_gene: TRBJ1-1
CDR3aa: CASSLSGGNTEAFF
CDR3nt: TGTGCCAGCAGCCTTAGCGGGGGGAACACTGAAGCTTTCTTT

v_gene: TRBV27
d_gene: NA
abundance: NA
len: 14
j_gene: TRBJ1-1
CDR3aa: CASNSWGANTEAFF
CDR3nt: TGTGCCAGTAATAGCTGGGGCGCGAACACTGAAGCTTTCTTT

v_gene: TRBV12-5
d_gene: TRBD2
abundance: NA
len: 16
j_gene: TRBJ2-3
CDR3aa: CASGLGLAGDTDTQYF
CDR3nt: TGTGCTAGTGGTTTGGGACTAGCGGGAGATACAGATACGCAGTATTTT

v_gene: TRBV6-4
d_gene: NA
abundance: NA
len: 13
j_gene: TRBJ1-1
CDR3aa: CASKRDSNTEAFF
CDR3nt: TGTGCCAGCAAACGGGACTCCAACACTGAAGCTTTCTTT

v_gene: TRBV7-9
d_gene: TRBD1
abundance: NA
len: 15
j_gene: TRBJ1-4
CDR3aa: CASSLGQGLNEKLFF
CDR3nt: TGTGCCAGCAGCTTGGGACAGGGGTTAAATGAAAAACTGTTTTTT

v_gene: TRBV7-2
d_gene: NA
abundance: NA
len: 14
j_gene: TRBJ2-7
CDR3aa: CASSDQGIPYEQYF
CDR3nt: TGTGCCAGCAGCGATCAGGGAATCCCCTACGAGCAGTACTTC

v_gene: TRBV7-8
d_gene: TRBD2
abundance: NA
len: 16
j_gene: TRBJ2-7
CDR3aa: CASSLLRTGGPGEQYF
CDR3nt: TGTGCCAGCAGCTTATTAAGAACGGGAGGGCCGGGCGAGCAGTACTTC

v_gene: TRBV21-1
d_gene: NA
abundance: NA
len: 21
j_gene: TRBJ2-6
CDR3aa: CASSKRTSPGRMNPGANVLTF
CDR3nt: TGTGCCAGCAGCAAAAGGACTAGCCCAGGGAGAATGAACCCTGGGGCCAACGTCCTGACTTTC

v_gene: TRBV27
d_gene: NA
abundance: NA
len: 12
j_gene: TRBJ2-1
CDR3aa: CASSLLGDEQFF
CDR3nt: TGTGCCAGCAGTCTACTGGGAGATGAGCAGTTCTTC

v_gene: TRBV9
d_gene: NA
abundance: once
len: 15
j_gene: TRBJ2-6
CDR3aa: CASSFRQSGANVLTF
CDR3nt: TGTGCCAGCAGCTTCCGACAGTCTGGGGCCAACGTCCTGACTTTC

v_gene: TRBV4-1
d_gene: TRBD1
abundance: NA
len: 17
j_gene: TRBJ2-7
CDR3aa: CASSQDGTGIVWGEQYF
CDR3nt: TGCGCCAGCAGCCAAGATGGGACAGGGATAGTTTGGGGCGAGCAGTACTTC

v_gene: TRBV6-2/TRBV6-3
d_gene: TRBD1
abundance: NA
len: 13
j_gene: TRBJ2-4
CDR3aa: CASSYTWDRVQYF
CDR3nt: TGTGCCAGCAGTTACACATGGGACAGGGTTCAGTACTTC

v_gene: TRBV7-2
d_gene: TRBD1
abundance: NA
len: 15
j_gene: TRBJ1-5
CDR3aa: CASSPTGLSNQPQHF
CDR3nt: TGTGCCAGCAGCCCGACAGGGCTTAGCAATCAGCCCCAGCATTTT

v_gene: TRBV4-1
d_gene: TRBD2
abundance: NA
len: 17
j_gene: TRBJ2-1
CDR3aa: CASSQLDMGLAHNEQFF
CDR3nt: TGCGCCAGCAGCCAGTTGGATATGGGACTAGCACACAATGAGCAGTTCTTC

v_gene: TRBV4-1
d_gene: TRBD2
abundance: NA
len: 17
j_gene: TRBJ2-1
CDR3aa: CASSQQRLAGLLDEQFF
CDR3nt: TGCGCCAGCAGCCAACAGAGACTAGCGGGGCTATTGGATGAGCAGTTCTTC

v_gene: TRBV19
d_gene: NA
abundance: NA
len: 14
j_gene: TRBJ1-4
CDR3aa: CASTLTGVNEKLFF
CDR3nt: TGTGCCAGTACCCTGACAGGTGTTAATGAAAAACTGTTTTTT

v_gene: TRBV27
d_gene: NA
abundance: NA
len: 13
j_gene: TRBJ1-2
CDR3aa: CASSSGFSSGYTF
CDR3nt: TGTGCCAGCAGTTCCGGGTTTAGTTCTGGCTACACCTTC

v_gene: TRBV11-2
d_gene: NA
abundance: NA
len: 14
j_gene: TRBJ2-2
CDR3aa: CASSLRGYTGELFF
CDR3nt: TGTGCCAGCAGCCTCAGAGGGTACACCGGGGAGCTGTTTTTT

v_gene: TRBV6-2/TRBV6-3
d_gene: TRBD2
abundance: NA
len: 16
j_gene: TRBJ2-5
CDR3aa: CASSLGTSGRQETQYF
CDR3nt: TGTGCCAGCAGTCTTGGGACTAGCGGGAGACAAGAGACCCAGTACTTC

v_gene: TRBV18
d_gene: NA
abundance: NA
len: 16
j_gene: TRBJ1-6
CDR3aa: CASSPVSSSYNSPLHF
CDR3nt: TGTGCCAGCTCACCCGTCTCGAGCTCCTATAATTCACCCCTCCACTTT

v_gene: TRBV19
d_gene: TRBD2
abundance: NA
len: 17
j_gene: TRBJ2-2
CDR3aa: CASSIGLAGWVTGELFF
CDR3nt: TGTGCCAGTAGTATAGGACTAGCGGGATGGGTAACCGGGGAGCTGTTTTTT

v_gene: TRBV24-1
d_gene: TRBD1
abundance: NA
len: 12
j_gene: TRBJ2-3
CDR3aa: CATSPGQGTQYF
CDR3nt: TGTGCCACCAGCCCCGGACAGGGGACGCAGTATTTT

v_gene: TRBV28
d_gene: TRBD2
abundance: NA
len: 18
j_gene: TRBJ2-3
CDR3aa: CASGGEALAGGPWDTQYF
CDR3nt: TGTGCCAGCGGGGGGGAGGCGTTAGCGGGAGGGCCGTGGGATACGCAGTATTTT

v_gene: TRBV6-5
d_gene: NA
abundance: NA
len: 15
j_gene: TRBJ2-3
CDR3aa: CASSYQAGSTDTQYF
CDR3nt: TGTGCCAGCAGTTATCAGGCAGGTAGCACAGATACGCAGTATTTT

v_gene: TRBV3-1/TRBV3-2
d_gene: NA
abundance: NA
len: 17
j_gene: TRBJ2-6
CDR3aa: CASSPSDSRSGANVLTF
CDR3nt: TGTGCCAGCAGCCCCTCGGACAGCAGGTCTGGGGCCAACGTCCTGACTTTC

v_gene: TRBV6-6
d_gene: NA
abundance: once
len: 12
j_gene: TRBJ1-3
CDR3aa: CASSQGTDTIYF
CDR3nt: TGTGCCAGCAGCCAGGGGACGGACACCATATATTTT

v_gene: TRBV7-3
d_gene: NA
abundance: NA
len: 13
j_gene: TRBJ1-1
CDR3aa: CASSQGRNTEAFF
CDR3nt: TGTGCCAGCAGCCAGGGGAGGAACACTGAAGCTTTCTTT

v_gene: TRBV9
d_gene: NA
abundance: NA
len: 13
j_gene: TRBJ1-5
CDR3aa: CASSVGGVQPQHF
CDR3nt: TGTGCCAGCAGCGTAGGGGGGGTTCAGCCCCAGCATTTT

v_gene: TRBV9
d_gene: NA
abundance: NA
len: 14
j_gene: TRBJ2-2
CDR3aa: CASSTREVSGELFF
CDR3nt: TGTGCCAGCAGCACCCGAGAGGTATCCGGGGAGCTGTTTTTT